This T cell receptor (beta chain) was obtained from a study of shared clonotypes between healthy human individuals. From germline, CDR1 is SEHNR and CDR2 FQNEAQ (reference sequence). There are 13 residues in the CDR3. Deletions cut 6 bases from V and 0 bases from J, with 8 bases between. CD45RO-negative, CCR7-positively selected cells formed the naive CD8 fraction, excluding terminally differentiated effector memory CD45RA+ cells. In regard to this clone: Distinct nucleotide sequences in the sample also encode this CDR3.

Here immunoSEQ multiplex PCR was the method, and the copy in TCRdb shows in-frame clones only, minus some. The data hold around 2,000,000 clones, with around 93% observed a single time. This receptor was obtained from a man between 18 and 35 years old in good health. Some clones in this sample may be carry-over from other donors' samples. Material: naive CD8+ T cells from PBMCs. The genes are TRBV7-9 and TRBJ1-1; D might be TRBD1 (6 bases). The CDR3 protein is CASRTGMNTEAFF. CDR3 nucleotide sequence: TGTGCCAGCAGAACAGGGATGAACACTGAAGCTTTCTTT.